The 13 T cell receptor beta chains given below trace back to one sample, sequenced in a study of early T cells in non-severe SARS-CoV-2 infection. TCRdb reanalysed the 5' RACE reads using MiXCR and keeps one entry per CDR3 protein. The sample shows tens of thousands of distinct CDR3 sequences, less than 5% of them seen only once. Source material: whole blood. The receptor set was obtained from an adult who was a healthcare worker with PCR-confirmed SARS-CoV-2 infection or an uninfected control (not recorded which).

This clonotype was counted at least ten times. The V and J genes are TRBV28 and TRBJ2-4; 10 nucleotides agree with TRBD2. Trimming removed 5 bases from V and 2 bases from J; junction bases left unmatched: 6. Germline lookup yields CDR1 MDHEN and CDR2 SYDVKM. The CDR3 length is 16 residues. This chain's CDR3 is CASSPSAGGTKNIQYF. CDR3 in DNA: TGTGCCAGCAGTCCCTCAGCGGGAGGGACCAAAAACATTCAGTACTTC.

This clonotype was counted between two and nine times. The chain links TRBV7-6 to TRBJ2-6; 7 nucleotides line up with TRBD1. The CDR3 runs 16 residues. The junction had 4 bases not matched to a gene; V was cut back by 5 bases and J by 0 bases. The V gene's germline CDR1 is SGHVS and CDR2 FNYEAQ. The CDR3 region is CASSQGVDSGANVLTF. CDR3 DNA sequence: TGTGCCAGCAGCCAGGGGGTGGACTCTGGGGCCAACGTCCTGACTTTC.

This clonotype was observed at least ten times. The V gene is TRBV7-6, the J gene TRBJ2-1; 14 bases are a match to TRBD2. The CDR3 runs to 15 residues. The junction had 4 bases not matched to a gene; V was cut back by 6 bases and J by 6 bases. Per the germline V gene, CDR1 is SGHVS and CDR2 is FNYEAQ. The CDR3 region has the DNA TGTGCCAGCAGTCCCGGGACTAGCGGGAGCAATGAGCAGTTCTTC. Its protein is CASSPGTSGSNEQFF.

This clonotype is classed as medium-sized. In DNA, the CDR3 is TGTGCCAGCAGAGCCGGGACAGGGTATGAAGAGACCCAGTACTTC. It is translated as CASRAGTGYEETQYF. This sequence joins TRBV25-1 and TRBJ2-5; TRBD1 agrees at 9 bases. V shed 6 bases, J shed 3 bases, and the junction held 8 bases outside the gene matches. The length of the CDR3 is 15 residues. Germline CDR1 MGHDK, CDR2 SYGVNS.

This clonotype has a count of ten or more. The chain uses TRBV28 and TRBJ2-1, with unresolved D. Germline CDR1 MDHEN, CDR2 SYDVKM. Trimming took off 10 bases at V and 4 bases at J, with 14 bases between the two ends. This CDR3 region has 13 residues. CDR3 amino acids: CATHQDGYNEQFF. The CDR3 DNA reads TGTGCCACCCATCAGGACGGGTACAATGAGCAGTTCTTC.

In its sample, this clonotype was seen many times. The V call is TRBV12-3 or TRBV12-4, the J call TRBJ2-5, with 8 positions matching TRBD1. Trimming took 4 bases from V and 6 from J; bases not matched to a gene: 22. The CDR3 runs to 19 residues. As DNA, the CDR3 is TGTGCCAGCAGTTCCGACAGGGGTTCCTTTTCGGGAGTTGTGAAGACCCAGTACTTC. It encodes CASSSDRGSFSGVVKTQYF.

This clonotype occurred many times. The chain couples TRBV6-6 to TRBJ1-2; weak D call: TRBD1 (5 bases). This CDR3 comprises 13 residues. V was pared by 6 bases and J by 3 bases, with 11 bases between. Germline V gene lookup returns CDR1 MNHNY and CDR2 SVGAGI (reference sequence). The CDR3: CASSPSRDYGYTF. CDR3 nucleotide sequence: TGTGCCAGCAGCCCCTCCAGGGACTATGGCTACACCTTC.

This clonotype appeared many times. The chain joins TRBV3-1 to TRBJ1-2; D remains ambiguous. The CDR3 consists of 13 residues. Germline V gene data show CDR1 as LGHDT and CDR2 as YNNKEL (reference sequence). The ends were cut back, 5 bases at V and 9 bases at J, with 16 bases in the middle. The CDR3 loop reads CASSSNAESRYTF. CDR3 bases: TGTGCCAGCAGCTCCAACGCCGAATCGCGCTACACCTTC.

CDR3 in amino acids: CSANPEYPNSGANVLTF. The CDR3 DNA reads as TGCAGTGCTAACCCGGAATATCCCAACTCTGGGGCCAACGTCCTGACTTTC. The rearrangement joins TRBV20-1 to TRBJ2-6; D gene unclear. CDR1 and CDR2 from the germline V gene are DFQATT and SNEGSKA (reference sequence). V was cut by 4 bases and J by 0 bases, with 16 bases left in between. This CDR3 has 17 amino acids.

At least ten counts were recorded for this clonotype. The CDR3 loop is CASSQVWDLSGNTIYF. In DNA, the CDR3 is TGTGCCAGCAGCCAAGTTTGGGACCTCTCTGGAAACACCATATATTTT. This rearrangement joins TRBV14 to TRBJ1-3, with D maybe TRBD1 (5 bases). The V end lost 1 base, the J end lost 0 bases, and 10 bases lay between the germline ends. CDR3 length: 16 residues. CDR1 and CDR2 from the germline V gene are SGHDN and FVKESK.

This CDR3 reads CASSMGGLLITDTQYF. CDR3 in DNA: TGTGCCAGTAGTATGGGGGGACTTCTCATCACAGATACGCAGTATTTT. The rearrangement uses TRBV19 and TRBJ2-3, with D perhaps matching TRBD2 (6 bases). Trimming pared 3 bases from V and 2 bases from J, leaving 15 bases between. The CDR3 has 16 residues. The germline V gene has CDR1 LNHDA and CDR2 SQIVND (reference sequence).

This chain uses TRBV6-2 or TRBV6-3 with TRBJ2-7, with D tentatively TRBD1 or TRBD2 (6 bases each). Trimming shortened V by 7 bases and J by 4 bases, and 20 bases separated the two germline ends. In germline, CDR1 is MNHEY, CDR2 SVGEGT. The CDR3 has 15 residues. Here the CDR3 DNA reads TGTGCCAGCACCTCTCTGGGGGGCCATATATACGAGCAGTACTTC. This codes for CASTSLGGHIYEQYF.

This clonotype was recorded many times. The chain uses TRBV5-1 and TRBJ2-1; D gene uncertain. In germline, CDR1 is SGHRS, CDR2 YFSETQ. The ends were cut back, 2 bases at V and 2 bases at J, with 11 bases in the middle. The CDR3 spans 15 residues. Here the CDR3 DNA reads TGCGCCAGCAGCTTAGACGGGCCCCCCTACAATGAGCAGTTCTTC. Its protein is CASSLDGPPYNEQFF. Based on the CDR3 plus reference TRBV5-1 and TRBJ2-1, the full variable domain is KAGVTQTPRYLIKTRGQQVTLSCSPISGHRSVSWYQQTPGQGLQFLFEYFSETQRNKGNFPGRFSGRQFSNSRSEMNVSTLELGDSALYLCASSLDGPPYNEQFFGPGTRLTVL.